One T cell receptor beta chain is described in this entry. Its antigen is as yet unknown. The sample is drawn from a study of blood T cells in healthy people across ages. Whole-study results and caveats: Changes seen in expanded clonotypes were possibly confounded by donor CMV status left unknown.

The germline V and J ends were trimmed by 1 base and 0 bases, with 10 bases remaining between them. Germline CDR1 SNHLY, CDR2 FYNNEI. This CDR3 has 16 residues. Each sample had at least 7 million PBMCs isolated. Primed by a sample-barcoded 5' primer and a J-beta primer mix, a second PCR proceeded for about 7 to 12 cycles. The template-switch adaptor, which had 12 random nucleotides, put a tag on each cDNA molecule. Via MiXCR, TCRdb re-called the 5' RACE reads, giving one row per CDR3 protein. The sample shows about a million distinct CDR3 sequences, 48% of them seen only once. This TCR came from a man aged 25 to 40 in good health. The sample comprised blood. This chain links TRBV2 with TRBJ1-3, with D perhaps matching TRBD1 (5 bases). As DNA, the CDR3 is TGTGCCAGCAGTGAAGGACAGACCATCTCTGGAAACACCATATATTTT. Its protein is CASSEGQTISGNTIYF.